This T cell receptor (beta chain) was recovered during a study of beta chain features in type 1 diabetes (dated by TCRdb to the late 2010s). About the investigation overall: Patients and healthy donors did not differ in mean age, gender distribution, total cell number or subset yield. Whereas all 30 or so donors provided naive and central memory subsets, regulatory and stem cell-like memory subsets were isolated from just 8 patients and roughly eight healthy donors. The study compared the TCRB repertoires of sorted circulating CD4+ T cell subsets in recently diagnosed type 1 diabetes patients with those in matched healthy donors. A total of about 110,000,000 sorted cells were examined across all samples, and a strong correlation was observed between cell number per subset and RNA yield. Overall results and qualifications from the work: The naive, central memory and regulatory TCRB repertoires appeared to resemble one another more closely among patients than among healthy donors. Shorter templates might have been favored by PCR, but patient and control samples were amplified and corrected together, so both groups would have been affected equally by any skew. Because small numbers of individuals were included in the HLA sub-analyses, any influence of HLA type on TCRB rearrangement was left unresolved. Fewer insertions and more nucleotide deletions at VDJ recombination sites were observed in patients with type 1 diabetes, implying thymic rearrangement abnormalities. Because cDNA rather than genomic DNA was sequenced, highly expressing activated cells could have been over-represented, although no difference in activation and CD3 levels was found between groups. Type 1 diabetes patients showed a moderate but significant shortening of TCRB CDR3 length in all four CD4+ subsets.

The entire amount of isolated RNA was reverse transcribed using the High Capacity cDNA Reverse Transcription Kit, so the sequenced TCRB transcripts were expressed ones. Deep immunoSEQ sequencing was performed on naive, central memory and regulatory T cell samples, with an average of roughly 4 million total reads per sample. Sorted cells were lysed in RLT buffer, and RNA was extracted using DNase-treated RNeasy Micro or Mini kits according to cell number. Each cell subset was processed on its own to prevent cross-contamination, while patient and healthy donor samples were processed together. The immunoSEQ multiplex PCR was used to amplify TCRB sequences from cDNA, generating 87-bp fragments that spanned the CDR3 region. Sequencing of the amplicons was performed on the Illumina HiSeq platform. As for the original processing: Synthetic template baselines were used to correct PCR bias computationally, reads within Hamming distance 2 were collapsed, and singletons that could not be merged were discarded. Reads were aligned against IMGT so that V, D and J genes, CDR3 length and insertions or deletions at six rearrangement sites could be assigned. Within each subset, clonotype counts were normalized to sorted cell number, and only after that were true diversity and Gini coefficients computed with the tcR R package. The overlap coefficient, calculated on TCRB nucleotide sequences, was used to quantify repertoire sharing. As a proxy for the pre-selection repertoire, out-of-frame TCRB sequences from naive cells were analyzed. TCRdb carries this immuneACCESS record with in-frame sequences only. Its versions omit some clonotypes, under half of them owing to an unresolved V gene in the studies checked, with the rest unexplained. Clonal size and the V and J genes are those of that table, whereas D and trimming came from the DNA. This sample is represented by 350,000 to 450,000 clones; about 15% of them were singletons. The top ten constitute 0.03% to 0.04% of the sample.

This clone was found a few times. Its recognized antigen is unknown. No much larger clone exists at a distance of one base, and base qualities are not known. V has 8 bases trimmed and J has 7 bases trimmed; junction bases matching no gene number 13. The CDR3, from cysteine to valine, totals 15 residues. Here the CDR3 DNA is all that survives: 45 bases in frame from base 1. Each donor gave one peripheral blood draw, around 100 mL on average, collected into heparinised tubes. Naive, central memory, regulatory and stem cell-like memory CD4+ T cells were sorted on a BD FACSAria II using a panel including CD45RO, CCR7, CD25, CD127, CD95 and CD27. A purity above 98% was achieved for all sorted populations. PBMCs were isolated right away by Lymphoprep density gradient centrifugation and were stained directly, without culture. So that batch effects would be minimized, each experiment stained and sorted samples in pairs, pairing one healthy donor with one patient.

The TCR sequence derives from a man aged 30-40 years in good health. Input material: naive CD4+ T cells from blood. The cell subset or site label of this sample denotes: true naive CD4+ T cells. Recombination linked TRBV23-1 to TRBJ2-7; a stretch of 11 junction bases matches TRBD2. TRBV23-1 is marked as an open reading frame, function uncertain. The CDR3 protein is CASEGTSGAVVEQYV. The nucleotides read TGCGCCAGCGAAGGGACTAGCGGAGCGGTCGTGGAGCAGTACGTC.